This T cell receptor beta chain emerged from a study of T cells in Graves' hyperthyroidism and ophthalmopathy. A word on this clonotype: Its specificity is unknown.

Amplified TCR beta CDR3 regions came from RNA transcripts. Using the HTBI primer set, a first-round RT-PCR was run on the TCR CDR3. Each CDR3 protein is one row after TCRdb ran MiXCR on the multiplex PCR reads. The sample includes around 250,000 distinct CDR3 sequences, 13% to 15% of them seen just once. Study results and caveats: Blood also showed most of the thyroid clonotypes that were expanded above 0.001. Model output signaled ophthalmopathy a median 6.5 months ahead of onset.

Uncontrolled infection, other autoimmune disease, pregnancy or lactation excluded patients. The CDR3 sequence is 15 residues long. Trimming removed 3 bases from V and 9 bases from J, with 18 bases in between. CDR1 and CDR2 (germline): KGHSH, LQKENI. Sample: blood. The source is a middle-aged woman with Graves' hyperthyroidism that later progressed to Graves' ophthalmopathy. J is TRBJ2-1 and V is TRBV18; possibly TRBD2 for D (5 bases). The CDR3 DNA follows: TGTGCCAGCTCACCGATGGCGGGTCGGTGGGGTGAGCAGTTCTTC. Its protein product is CASSPMAGRWGEQFF.